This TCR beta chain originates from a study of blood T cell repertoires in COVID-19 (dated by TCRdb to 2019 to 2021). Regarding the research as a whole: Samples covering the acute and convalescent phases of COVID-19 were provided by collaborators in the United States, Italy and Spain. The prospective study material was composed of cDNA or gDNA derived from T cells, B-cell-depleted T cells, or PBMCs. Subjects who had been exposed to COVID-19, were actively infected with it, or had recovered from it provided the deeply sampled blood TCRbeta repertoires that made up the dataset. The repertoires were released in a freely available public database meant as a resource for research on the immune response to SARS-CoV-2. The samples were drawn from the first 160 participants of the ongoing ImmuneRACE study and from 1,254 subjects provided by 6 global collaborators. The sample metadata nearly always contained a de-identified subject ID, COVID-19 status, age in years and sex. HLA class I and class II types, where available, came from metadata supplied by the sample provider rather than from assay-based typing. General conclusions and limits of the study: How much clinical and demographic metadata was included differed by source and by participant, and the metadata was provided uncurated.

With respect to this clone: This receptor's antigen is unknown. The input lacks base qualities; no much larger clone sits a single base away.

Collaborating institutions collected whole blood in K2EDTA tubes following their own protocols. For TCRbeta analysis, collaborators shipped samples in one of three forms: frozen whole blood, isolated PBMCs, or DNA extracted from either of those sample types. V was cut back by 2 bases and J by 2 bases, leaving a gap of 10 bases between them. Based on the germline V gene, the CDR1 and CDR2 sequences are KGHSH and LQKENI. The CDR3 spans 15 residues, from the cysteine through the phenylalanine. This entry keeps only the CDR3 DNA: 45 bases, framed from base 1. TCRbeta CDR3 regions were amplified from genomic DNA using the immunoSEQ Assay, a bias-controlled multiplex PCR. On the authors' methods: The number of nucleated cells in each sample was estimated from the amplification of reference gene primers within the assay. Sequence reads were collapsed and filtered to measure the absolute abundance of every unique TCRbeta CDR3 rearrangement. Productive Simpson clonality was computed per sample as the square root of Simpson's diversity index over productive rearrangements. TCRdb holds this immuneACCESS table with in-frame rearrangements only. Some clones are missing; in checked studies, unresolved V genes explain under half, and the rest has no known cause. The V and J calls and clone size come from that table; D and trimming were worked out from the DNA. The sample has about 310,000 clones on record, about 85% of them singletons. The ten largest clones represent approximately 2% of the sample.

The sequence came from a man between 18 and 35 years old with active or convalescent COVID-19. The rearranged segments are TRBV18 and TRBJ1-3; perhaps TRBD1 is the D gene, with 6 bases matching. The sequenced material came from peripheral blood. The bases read TGTGCCAGCTCACCAACAGGGAACCCTGGAAACACCATATATTTT. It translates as CASSPTGNPGNTIYF.